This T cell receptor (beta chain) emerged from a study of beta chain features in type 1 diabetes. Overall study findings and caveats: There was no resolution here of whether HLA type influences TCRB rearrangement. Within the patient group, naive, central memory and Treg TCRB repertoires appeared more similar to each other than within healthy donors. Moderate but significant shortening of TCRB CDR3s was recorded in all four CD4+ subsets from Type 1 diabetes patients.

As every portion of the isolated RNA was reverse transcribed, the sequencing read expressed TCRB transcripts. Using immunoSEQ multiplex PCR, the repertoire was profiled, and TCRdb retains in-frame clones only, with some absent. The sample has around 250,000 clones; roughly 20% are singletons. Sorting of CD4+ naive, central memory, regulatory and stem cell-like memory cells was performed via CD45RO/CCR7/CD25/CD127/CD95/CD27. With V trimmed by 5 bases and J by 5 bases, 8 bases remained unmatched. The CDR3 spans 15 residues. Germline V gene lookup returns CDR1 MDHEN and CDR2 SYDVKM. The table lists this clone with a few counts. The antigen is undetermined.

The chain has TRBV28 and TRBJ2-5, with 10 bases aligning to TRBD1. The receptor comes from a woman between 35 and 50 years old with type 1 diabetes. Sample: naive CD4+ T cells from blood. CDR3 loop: CASSTRQGAVETQYF. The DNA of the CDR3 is TGTGCCAGCAGTACCCGACAGGGGGCCGTGGAGACCCAGTACTTC.